The 19 T cell receptor beta chains below were found in one sample sequenced in a study of CXCR3-negative and CXCR3-positive naive CD8 T cells. General observations from the study: For CXCR3-positive naive cells, TRB CDR3s were more hydrophobic than those of CXCR3-negative naive cells.

These receptors' targets are unknown. All TRB cDNA libraries came from 5' RACE performed with UMI labels. TCRdb re-called the 5' RACE reads; every CDR3 protein appears as one record, without DNA. This sample's clone table lists 60,000 to 65,000 distinct CDR3 sequences. The sequenced sample was naive CXCR3+ CD8+ T cells from blood. Subset here: CD45RO-CCR7+CD27+CD95- naive CD8+ T cells expressing CXCR3 (TNR3+). The receptors shown here come from a human donor in good health. Some clones in this sample may be carry-over from other donors' samples.

This sequence joins TRBV6-2 or TRBV6-3 and TRBJ2-3; without DNA, the TCRdb call of TRBD2 cannot be checked. Germline V gene sequence: CDR1 MNHEY, CDR2 SVGEGT. The CDR3 has 19 residues. The CDR3: CASSYSLVAGGLSTDTQYF.

The rearrangement links TRBV6-2 or TRBV6-3 to TRBJ2-7. CDR1 is MNHEY, CDR2 SVGEGT, per germline. The CDR3 consists of 12 residues. CDR3 loop: CATTVGPYEQYF.

This CDR3 reads CASSLESVGQDNSPLHF. The rearrangement joins TRBV7-6 to TRBJ1-6; the D gene TCRdb calls, TRBD1, cannot be checked with no DNA. The CDR3 has 17 amino acids. Germline V CDR1 and CDR2: SGHVS, FNYEAQ.

This chain links TRBV4-3 with TRBJ2-3. CDR1 is LGHNA, CDR2 YSLEER, per germline. This CDR3 spans 16 amino acids. CDR3 protein: CASSQDLGQSADTQYF.

The genes are TRBV27 and TRBJ2-7; TCRdb calls TRBD1, which cannot be checked without DNA. CDR3 length: 14 residues. The germline V gene has CDR1 MNHEY and CDR2 SMNVEV (reference sequence). This CDR3 reads CASSRGRSSYEQYF.

This CDR3 reads CASSTLEGWHEQFF. The genes are TRBV28 and TRBJ2-1; without DNA, the TCRdb call of TRBD2 cannot be checked. Germline CDR1 is MDHEN and CDR2 is SYDVKM. The CDR3 is 14 residues long.

CDR3: CASGTRGISNEQFF. This chain joins TRBV5-1 and TRBJ2-1; TCRdb picks TRBD2, but there is no DNA to check that call. This CDR3 is built from 14 residues. CDR1 is SGHRS and CDR2 is YFSETQ in the germline V gene. Variable domain in full (rest from reference TRBV5-1 and TRBJ2-1): KAGVTQTPRYLIKTRGQQVTLSCSPISGHRSVSWYQQTPGQGLQFLFEYFSETQRNKGNFPGRFSGRQFSNSRSEMNVSTLELGDSALYLCASGTRGISNEQFFGPGTRLTVL.

This chain uses TRBV20-1 with TRBJ1-1; TCRdb lists TRBD1, though no DNA is available to test this call. The CDR3 sequence is 14 residues long. CDR1 and CDR2 from the germline V gene are DFQATT and SNEGSKA (reference sequence). CDR3 sequence: CSARDRGGYTEAFF.

The chain carries TRBV7-9 and TRBJ2-7; without DNA, the TCRdb call of TRBD2 cannot be checked. From germline, CDR1 is SEHNR and CDR2 FQNEAQ (reference sequence). This CDR3 has 14 amino acids. The CDR3 here is CASSLRPEVYEQYF.

The chain uses TRBV29-1 and TRBJ2-3; there is no DNA to check the TCRdb D call of TRBD1. Looked up from germline, CDR1 is SQVTM and CDR2 is ANQGSEA. The CDR3 is made up of 16 amino acids. The CDR3 loop reads CSVTPSQGPSTDTQYF.

This chain joins TRBV4-1 and TRBJ1-2; the D call from TCRdb, TRBD1, cannot be confirmed without DNA. CDR1 MGHRA and CDR2 YSYEKL come from the germline V gene. The CDR3 contains 17 residues. CDR3 sequence: CASSQELGQGANYGYTF.

The J gene is TRBJ2-1, the V gene TRBV29-1. From germline, CDR1 is SQVTM and CDR2 ANQGSEA. There are 15 residues in the CDR3. The CDR3 reads CSVVLYPSSYNEQFF.

The V gene is TRBV27, the J gene TRBJ1-2; the TRBD1 assignment by TCRdb is unverifiable without DNA. The germline V gene encodes CDR1 MNHEY and CDR2 SMNVEV (reference sequence). The CDR3 sequence is 16 residues long. The CDR3 protein is CASTGEGQDSFYGYTF.

The rearrangement uses TRBV29-1 and TRBJ2-7; lacking DNA, the TRBD1 call made by TCRdb goes unchecked. CDR3 length: 14 amino acids. Germline lookup yields CDR1 SQVTM and CDR2 ANQGSEA. The CDR3: CSVISGTGQYEQYF.

The chain has TRBV11-3 and TRBJ2-7. The CDR3 is 13 residues long. CDR1 and CDR2 (germline): SGHNT, YENEEA. CDR3 sequence: CASSPRGKYEQYF.

The chain has TRBV29-1 and TRBJ2-7; the TCRdb D gene call, TRBD2, has no DNA to confirm it. The CDR3 has 14 residues. CDR1 and CDR2 (germline): SQVTM, ANQGSEA. The chain's CDR3 is CSVVGTSGFYEQYF.

This chain links TRBV11-3 with TRBJ2-1; TCRdb gives TRBD1 as the D gene, but with no DNA this cannot be confirmed. CDR1 and CDR2 from the germline V gene are SGHNT and YENEEA. The CDR3 is made up of 17 amino acids. CDR3: CASSPPRGHPDHNEKFF.

The chain joins TRBV7-9 to TRBJ1-2. In germline, CDR1 is SEHNR, CDR2 FQNEAQ (reference sequence). The CDR3 extends over 12 amino acids. The CDR3 sequence is CASSSSGDGYTF.

V usage is TRBV6-2 or TRBV6-3 and J usage is TRBJ2-7. Germline lookup yields CDR1 MNHEY and CDR2 SVGEGT. CDR3 length: 12 amino acids. The CDR3 loop reads CASSYAIYEQYF.